This T cell receptor beta chain was captured in a study of tumor and adjacent non-tumor tissue in lung cancer. Study-level points and caveats: Normal lung showed higher cumulative top 100 clone frequency than tumor.

The template was RNA from unsorted bulk tissue. Donors were chemotherapy-naive, newly diagnosed lung cancer surgical patients in China, August–late 2014. The CDR3 consists of 13 residues. Trimming took off 3 bases at V and 3 bases at J, with 3 bases between the two ends. TCRbeta libraries were built with three rounds of nested PCR, modified from ARM-PCR. TCRdb reanalysed the multiplex PCR reads using MiXCR and keeps one entry per CDR3 protein. The table shows around 210,000 distinct CDR3 sequences, with 71% occurring only once. This clonotype has at least ten counts. The antigen is not known. The chain joins TRBV12-3 or TRBV12-4 to TRBJ2-6; D gene unclear. Sequencing was done on a sample of lung tumor tissue. The sequence was collected from a man in his sixties with non-small cell lung cancer. The CDR3 nucleotides are TGTGCCAGCAGTTTCGGTGGGGCCAACGTCCTGACTTTC. Translation: CASSFGGANVLTF.